Sequencing of this T cell receptor beta chain was carried out in a study of molecular identifiers for immune sequencing clone quantification. Researchers sorted naive CD8 T cells as cells that were CD8+CD4-CCR7+CD45RA+. TCRdb reanalysed the PCR reads using MiXCR and keeps one entry per CDR3 protein. The repertoire consists of 600,000 to 650,000 distinct CDR3 sequences, with nearly 20% occurring once and the leading ten covering roughly 0.83%. This CDR3 contains 15 residues. Germline V lookup: CDR1 DFQATT, CDR2 SNEGSKA (reference sequence). Unmatched junction bases numbered 6, after V lost 1 base and J lost 0 bases. Ten or more counts support this clonotype. Its antigen is currently unknown. General study findings and limits: Reports indicate spiked Jurkat TCR RNA from one cell could be found among 950,000 to 1,000,000 naive cells. Barcode collisions between identical TCR molecules could shrink estimates of highly expanded clone sizes.

J is TRBJ2-7 and V is TRBV20-1; 7 nucleotides match TRBD2. Sequencing input: naive CD8+ T cells from blood, with Jurkat cell RNA spiked in. Subset here: FACS-sorted CD8+CD4-CCR7+CD45RA+ naive T cells. The TCR sequence derives from a human donor in good health. Some libraries in this study had Jurkat cell RNA spiked in. CDR3 in amino acids: CSARGGGTISYEQYF. The DNA of the CDR3 is TGCAGTGCTAGAGGGGGGGGGACTATCTCCTACGAGCAGTACTTC.